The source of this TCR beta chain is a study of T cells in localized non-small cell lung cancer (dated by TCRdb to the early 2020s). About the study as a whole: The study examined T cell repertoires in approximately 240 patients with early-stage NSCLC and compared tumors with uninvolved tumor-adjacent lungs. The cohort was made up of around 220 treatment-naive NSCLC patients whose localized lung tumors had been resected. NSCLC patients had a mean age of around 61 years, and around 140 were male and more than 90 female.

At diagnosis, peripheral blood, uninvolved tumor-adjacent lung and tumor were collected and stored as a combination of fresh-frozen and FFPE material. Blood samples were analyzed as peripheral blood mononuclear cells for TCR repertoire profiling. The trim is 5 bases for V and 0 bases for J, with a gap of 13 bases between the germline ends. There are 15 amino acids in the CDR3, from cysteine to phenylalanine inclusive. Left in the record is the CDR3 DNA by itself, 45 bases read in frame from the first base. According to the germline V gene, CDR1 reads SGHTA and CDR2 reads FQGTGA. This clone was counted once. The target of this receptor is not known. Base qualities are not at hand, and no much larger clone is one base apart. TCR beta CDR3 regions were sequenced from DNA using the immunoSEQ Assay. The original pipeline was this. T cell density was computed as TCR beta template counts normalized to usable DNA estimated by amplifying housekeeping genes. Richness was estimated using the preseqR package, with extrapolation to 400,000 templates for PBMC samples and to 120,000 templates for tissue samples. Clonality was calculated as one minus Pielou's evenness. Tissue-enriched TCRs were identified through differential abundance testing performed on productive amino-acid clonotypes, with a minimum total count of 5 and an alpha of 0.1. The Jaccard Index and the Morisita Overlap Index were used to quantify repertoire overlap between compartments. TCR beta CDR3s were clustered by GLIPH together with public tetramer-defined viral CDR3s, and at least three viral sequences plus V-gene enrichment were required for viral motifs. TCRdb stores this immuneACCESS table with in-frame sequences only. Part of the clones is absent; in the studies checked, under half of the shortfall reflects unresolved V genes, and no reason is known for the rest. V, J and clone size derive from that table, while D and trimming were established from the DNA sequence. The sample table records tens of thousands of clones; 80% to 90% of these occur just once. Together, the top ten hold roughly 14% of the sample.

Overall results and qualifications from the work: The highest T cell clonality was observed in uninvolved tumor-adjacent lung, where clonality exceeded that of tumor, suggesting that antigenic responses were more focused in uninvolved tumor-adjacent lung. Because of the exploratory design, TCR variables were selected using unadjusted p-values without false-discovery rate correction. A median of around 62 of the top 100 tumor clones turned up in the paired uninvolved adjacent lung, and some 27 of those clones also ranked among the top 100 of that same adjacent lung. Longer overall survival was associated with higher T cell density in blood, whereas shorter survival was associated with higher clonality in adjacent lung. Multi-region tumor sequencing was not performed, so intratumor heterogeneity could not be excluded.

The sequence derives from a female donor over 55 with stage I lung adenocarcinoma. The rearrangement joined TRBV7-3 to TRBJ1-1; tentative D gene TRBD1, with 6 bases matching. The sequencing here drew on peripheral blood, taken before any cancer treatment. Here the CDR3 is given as CASSAGQLMNTEAFF. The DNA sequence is TGTGCCAGCAGCGCCGGACAGCTCATGAACACTGAAGCTTTCTTT. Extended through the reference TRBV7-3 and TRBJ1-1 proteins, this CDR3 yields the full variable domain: GAGVSQTPSNKVTEKGKYVELRCDPISGHTALYWYRQSLGQGPEFLIYFQGTGAADDSGLPNDRFFAVRPEGSVSTLKIQRTERGDSAVYLCASSAGQLMNTEAFFGQGTRLTVV.